Listed here are 11 T cell receptor beta chains from one sample, sequenced in a study of T cell repertoires in cytomegalovirus infection. Each CDR3 protein is one row after TCRdb ran MiXCR on the reads. The sample carries 300,000 to 400,000 distinct CDR3 sequences, 15% to 20% recorded once. The sequenced sample consisted of PBMCs. Every receptor here comes from a human donor in good health (CMV status not recorded). Some clones in this sample may be carry-over from other donors' samples.

J is TRBJ2-5 and V is TRBV20-1, with D perhaps TRBD1 or TRBD2 (5 bases each). The germline V and J ends were trimmed by 3 bases and 1 base, with 15 bases remaining between them. Germline V gene data show CDR1 as DFQATT and CDR2 as SNEGSKA (reference sequence). The CDR3 contains 15 residues. The CDR3 nucleotides read TGCAGTGCTAGCGGATACCGGGACCCCCAAGAGACCCAGTACTTC. This codes for CSASGYRDPQETQYF.

This clonotype has ten or more counts. CDR3 loop: CASSWDFSNEQFF. DNA of the CDR3: TGTGCCAGCAGCTGGGACTTTTCGAATGAGCAGTTCTTC. The chain recombines TRBV28 with TRBJ2-1, with TRBD2 as a possible D gene (6 bases). Germline CDR1 and CDR2: MDHEN and SYDVKM. The length of the CDR3 is 13 residues. Trimming pared 6 bases from V and 7 bases from J, leaving 13 bases between.

The chain is built from TRBV12-3 or TRBV12-4 and TRBJ1-1, with D perhaps matching TRBD1 (6 bases). CDR3 length equals 14 residues. The V end was cut by 7 bases, the J end by 5 bases, with 17 bases between. Written as DNA, the CDR3 is TGTGCCAGCACCACCACAGGGAAAGTGACTGAAGCTTTCTTT. This encodes CASTTTGKVTEAFF.

This clonotype was counted a few times. The chain recombines TRBV15 with TRBJ1-5; TRBD1 is a possible D gene (6 bases). V was pared by 0 bases and J by 7 bases, with 13 bases between. Germline V gene data show CDR1 as LNHNV and CDR2 as YYDKDF (reference sequence). The CDR3 totals 15 residues. As DNA, the CDR3 is TGTGCCACCAGCAGAGAACAGGGCTGGCGACAGCCCCAGCATTTT. Amino acids: CATSREQGWRQPQHF.

This clonotype was picked up many times. V is TRBV27 and J is TRBJ1-6, with 7 bases aligning to TRBD1. Germline lookup yields CDR1 MNHEY and CDR2 SMNVEV (reference sequence). V lost 5 bases, J lost 7 bases, and 8 bases stayed unmatched. The CDR3 is 15 amino acids. CDR3 sequence (DNA): TGTGCCAGCAGTGCCATCGGACAGGCAAATTCACCCCTCCACTTT. It encodes CASSAIGQANSPLHF.

This clonotype was recorded at least ten times. This chain links TRBV5-5 with TRBJ2-5, with D possibly matching TRBD1 (5 bases). Trimming stripped 5 bases from V and 4 bases from J, with 12 bases between. The germline CDR1 and CDR2 sequences are SGHKS and YYEKEE (reference sequence). CDR3 length equals 13 residues. CDR3 in DNA: TGTGCCAGCAGAGCCCAGGGCCTAGAGACCCAGTACTTC. Amino acids: CASRAQGLETQYF.

This rearrangement joins TRBV29-1 to TRBJ2-5; 8 positions agree with TRBD2. The CDR3 consists of 12 residues. V was pared by 8 bases and J by 11 bases, with 13 bases of the junction left unmatched. Germline CDR1 SQVTM, CDR2 ANQGSEA. The CDR3 DNA is TGCAGCTCATCGCAGGTAGCGGGACTTCAGTACTTC. Amino acids: CSSSQVAGLQYF.

This clonotype appeared many times. This chain links TRBV7-2 with TRBJ1-2; D is possibly TRBD1 (5 bases). Germline V gene lookup returns CDR1 SGHTA and CDR2 FQGNSA. V lost 1 base to trimming and J lost 4 bases, with 13 bases between them. The CDR3 extends over 15 amino acids. The CDR3 DNA follows: TGTGCCAGCAGCTTAGAGGTGGCAGGGACCTATGGCTACACCTTC. It codes for CASSLEVAGTYGYTF.

Only a few counts were recorded for this clonotype. The J gene is TRBJ2-5, the V gene TRBV2, with D uncertain. The V gene lost 8 bases and the J gene lost 5 bases, with 15 bases spanning the gap. The length of the CDR3 is 13 residues. Germline V CDR1 and CDR2: SNHLY, FYNNEI. CDR3 coding DNA: TGTGCCAGCCTACGACCCTTGTTGGAGACCCAGTACTTC. It yields the protein CASLRPLLETQYF.

In this sample, this clonotype turned up a few times. This sequence joins TRBV28 and TRBJ1-3, with TRBD1 as a possible D gene (5 bases). In germline, CDR1 is MDHEN, CDR2 SYDVKM. The CDR3 is 14 residues long. V shed 10 bases and J shed 0 bases, with 13 bases lying between them. The CDR3 loop reads CATRETDSGNTIYF. CDR3 sequence (DNA): TGTGCCACTAGAGAGACAGACTCTGGAAACACCATATATTTT.

The DNA of the CDR3 is TGTGCCAGTAGTATTAGACAGAACTATGGCTACACCTTC. Protein product: CASSIRQNYGYTF. The V call is TRBV19, the J call TRBJ1-2; TRBD1 might be the D (5 bases). The germline V and J ends were trimmed by 3 bases and 2 bases, with 7 bases remaining between them. CDR3 size: 13 residues. Germline lookup yields CDR1 LNHDA and CDR2 SQIVND (reference sequence). Drawing the rest from reference TRBV19 and TRBJ1-2, the complete variable domain is DGGITQSPKYLFRKEGQNVTLSCEQNLNHDAMYWYRQDPGQGLRLIYYSQIVNDFQKGDIAEGYSVSREKKESFPLTVTSAQKNPTAFYLCASSIRQNYGYTFGSGTRLTVV.